The 18 T cell receptor beta chains listed next were all sequenced from one sample in a study of Ad26.COV2.S vaccination and SARS-CoV-2 variants. Generated by immunoSEQ multiplex PCR, the TCRdb table keeps only in-frame clones and is missing some. The data show approximately 410,000 clones, 88% seen once. Treatment described: roughly 18 received Ad26.COV2.S at low or high dose, single or two shots; 5 received placebo; per-sample allocation not given. Each sample was drawn 63 days after the first injection (of vaccine or placebo). Sequencing used peripheral blood, obtained in a trial of Ad26.COV2.S vaccine versus placebo. These receptors all stem from a person between 18 and 60 years old who received the Ad26.COV2.S COVID-19 vaccine or a placebo.

The chain has TRBV5-5 and TRBJ2-3, with D maybe TRBD1 (6 bases). CDR3 length equals 16 residues. Trimming took 0 bases from V and 3 from J, leaving 14 bases between them. From germline, CDR1 is SGHKS and CDR2 YYEKEE (reference sequence). CDR3 coding DNA: TGTGCCAGCAGCTTGGAAGGACAGAGTAGGACAGATACGCAGTATTTT. Amino acid sequence: CASSLEGQSRTDTQYF.

This chain uses TRBV15 with TRBJ2-7; the D gene is possibly TRBD2 (5 bases). The germline V and J ends were trimmed by 0 bases and 0 bases, with 9 bases remaining between them. Germline V gives CDR1 LNHNV, CDR2 YYDKDF (reference sequence). The CDR3 spans 15 residues. CDR3: CATSRERVSSYEQYF. In DNA form, the CDR3 reads TGTGCCACCAGCAGAGAGAGGGTGAGCTCCTACGAGCAGTACTTC.

The chain has TRBV7-2 and TRBJ2-1; 13 bases agree with TRBD2. The length of the CDR3 is 17 residues. V lost 6 bases to trimming and J lost 0 bases; unmatched junction nucleotides: 5. Germline CDR1 reads SGHTA; CDR2 reads FQGNSA. In DNA form, the CDR3 reads TGTGCCAGCAGTCTACTAGCGGGGGGGAGCTCCTACAATGAGCAGTTCTTC. It is translated as CASSLLAGGSSYNEQFF.

Concerning this clone: The same CDR3 can be traced to other DNA sequences in this sample. The chain recombines TRBV9 with TRBJ2-5; TRBD2 matches at 11 bases. This CDR3 comprises 15 residues. Germline V gene data show CDR1 as SGDLS and CDR2 as YYNGEE. V lost 0 bases and J lost 5; bases outside the gene matches: 3. The CDR3 is CASSVGSGGAETQYF. In DNA form, the CDR3 reads TGTGCCAGCAGCGTAGGTAGCGGGGGGGCTGAGACCCAGTACTTC. Full variable domain (rest looked up from reference TRBV9 and TRBJ2-5): DSGVTQTPKHLITATGQRVTLRCSPRSGDLSVYWYQQSLDQGLQFLIQYYNGEERAKGNILERFSAQQFPDLHSELNLSSLELGDSALYFCASSVGSGGAETQYFGPGTRLLVL.

The chain recombines TRBV7-3 with TRBJ2-1, with TRBD1 identical over 9 bases. J gave up 7 bases and V 0 bases, and 4 bases lay outside the gene matches. This CDR3 region has 15 residues. Germline V gives CDR1 SGHTA, CDR2 FQGTGA. CDR3 protein: CASSLTSTGGNEQFF. The DNA for the CDR3 is TGTGCCAGCAGCTTAACGTCGACAGGGGGTAATGAGCAGTTCTTC.

The chain joins TRBV7-3 to TRBJ2-7; D call uncertain. The CDR3 is made up of 15 amino acids. The V end was cut by 4 bases, the J end by 6 bases, with 19 bases between. Germline CDR1 reads SGHTA; CDR2 reads FQGTGA. CDR3 coding DNA: TGTGCCAGCAGCTCCCCCCATGACTCTCCCTGCGAGCAGTACTTC. Its protein product is CASSSPHDSPCEQYF.

The count of this clone is one. V and J are TRBV7-9 and TRBJ2-5; a possible D gene is TRBD2 (6 bases). Trimming left V 5 bases short and J 8 bases short, with 15 bases between. CDR3 length equals 13 residues. Germline V gene lookup returns CDR1 SEHNR and CDR2 FQNEAQ (reference sequence). CDR3 residues: CASSPPGEITQYF. Here the CDR3 DNA reads TGTGCCAGCAGCCCACCGGGGGAAATCACCCAGTACTTC.

The V and J genes are TRBV9 and TRBJ2-1, with TRBD1 matching over 8 bases. The CDR3 consists of 15 residues. V gave up 4 bases and J gave up 8 bases; unmatched junction bases: 11. CDR1 and CDR2 (germline): SGDLS, YYNGEE. The CDR3 nucleotides read TGTGCCAGCAGCCGGGTGGCAGGGGGCTTGGATGAGCAGTTCTTC. Translated: CASSRVAGGLDEQFF.

This chain links TRBV5-5 with TRBJ1-3; D remains unclear. Per germline, CDR1 SGHKS and CDR2 YYEKEE (reference sequence). The CDR3 extends over 15 amino acids. The ends were cut back, 2 bases at V and 1 base at J, with 10 bases in the middle. CDR3: CASSFPEGSGNTIYF. Written as DNA, the CDR3 is TGTGCCAGCAGCTTCCCTGAGGGTTCTGGAAACACCATATATTTT. The full variable domain, completed using reference TRBV5-5 and TRBJ1-3, is DAGVTQSPTHLIKTRGQQVTLRCSPISGHKSVSWYQQVLGQGPQFIFQYYEKEERGRGNFPDRFSARQFPNYSSELNVNALLLGDSALYLCASSFPEGSGNTIYFGEGSWLTVV.

The rearrangement uses TRBV11-2 and TRBJ2-1; D uncertain. Germline V gene sequence: CDR1 SGHAT, CDR2 FQNNGV. The CDR3 spans 11 residues. Deletions cut 4 bases from V and 15 bases from J, with 13 bases between. CDR3 in amino acids: CASSSYTLRFF. The CDR3 nucleotides read TGTGCCAGCAGCTCGTACACCCTACGGTTCTTC. Full variable domain (rest looked up from reference TRBV11-2 and TRBJ2-1): EAGVAQSPRYKIIEKRQSVAFWCNPISGHATLYWYQQILGQGPKLLIQFQNNGVVDDSQLPKDRFSAERLKGVDSTLKIQPAKLEDSAVYLCASSSYTLRFFGPGTRLTVL.

V and J are TRBV11-1 and TRBJ2-1; the D gene is possibly TRBD2 (5 bases). The CDR3 consists of 13 residues. Germline lookup yields CDR1 SGHAT and CDR2 FQDESV (reference sequence). Between the trimmed V and J ends, which lost 6 bases and 9 bases, there was a span of 15 bases. This chain's CDR3 is CASRNSARGEQFF. The CDR3 region has the DNA TGTGCCAGCAGAAATAGCGCCCGGGGTGAGCAGTTCTTC.

This chain uses TRBV5-6 with TRBJ2-5; TRBD2 is a possible D gene (6 bases). This CDR3 spans 15 amino acids. V was trimmed by 0 bases and J by 2 bases, leaving 11 bases between them. Germline V lookup: CDR1 SGHDT, CDR2 YYEEEE. Here the CDR3 reads CASSLDVGLQETQYF. The DNA for the CDR3 is TGTGCCAGCAGCTTGGATGTGGGACTTCAAGAGACCCAGTACTTC. Full variable domain (rest looked up from reference TRBV5-6 and TRBJ2-5): DAGVTQSPTHLIKTRGQQVTLRCSPKSGHDTVSWYQQALGQGPQFIFQYYEEEERQRGNFPDRFSGHQFPNYSSELNVNALLLGDSALYLCASSLDVGLQETQYFGPGTRLLVL.

The CDR3 coding sequence is TGTGCCAGCAGCCGGACTTACTATGGCTACACCTTC. This codes for CASSRTYYGYTF. The chain joins TRBV3-1 (or the pseudogene TRBV3-2) to TRBJ1-2; D ambiguous. From germline, CDR1 is LGHDT and CDR2 YNNKEL (reference sequence). The CDR3 totals 12 residues. Trimming took 4 bases from V and 3 from J, leaving 6 bases between them.

The chain combines TRBV27 with TRBJ1-2, with D tentatively TRBD1 (6 bases). This CDR3 has 14 residues. In germline, CDR1 is MNHEY, CDR2 SMNVEV (reference sequence). The V and J ends lost 4 bases and 8 bases respectively, with 17 bases between them. The CDR3 region has the DNA TGTGCCAGCAGTTCGGACAGTTTCACGGGGGGCTACACCTTC. It codes for CASSSDSFTGGYTF.

This sequence joins TRBV5-4 and TRBJ1-2; no definite D call. This CDR3 region has 13 residues. Per germline, CDR1 SGHNT and CDR2 YYREEE (reference sequence). Trimming stripped 3 bases from V and 4 bases from J, with 10 bases between. The CDR3 DNA reads TGTGCCAGCAGCTCCGGGTGGGGCTATGGCTACACCTTC. It yields the protein CASSSGWGYGYTF.

The chain has TRBV4-1 and TRBJ1-5; tentatively, D is TRBD1 (5 bases). The V end lost 9 bases, the J end lost 5 bases, and 14 bases lay between the germline ends. The germline CDR1 and CDR2 sequences are MGHRA and YSYEKL. The CDR3 length is 13 residues. The CDR3 here is CAREDRGDQPQHF. The DNA of the CDR3 is TGCGCCAGGGAAGACCGGGGGGATCAGCCCCAGCATTTT.

This clone appeared a few times. This chain uses TRBV6-4 with TRBJ2-3, with D maybe TRBD1 (5 bases). The germline CDR1 and CDR2 sequences are MRHNA and SNTAGT. V was pared by 1 base and J by 1 base, with 12 bases between. The CDR3 covers 16 residues. The CDR3 nucleotides are TGTGCCAGCAGTGACTTGGACAAATTCTGCACAGATACGCAGTATTTT. Translated: CASSDLDKFCTDTQYF.

The V call is TRBV5-1, the J call TRBJ2-7; 9 nucleotides match TRBD1. CDR3 length equals 15 residues. The V segment lost 4 bases and the J segment 4 bases; nucleotides outside the gene matches: 9. In germline, CDR1 is SGHRS, CDR2 YFSETQ. The CDR3 protein is CASSPIGTGPYEQYF. The CDR3 nucleotides are TGCGCCAGCAGCCCCATCGGGACAGGGCCGTACGAGCAGTACTTC.